The clone carrying this T cell receptor beta chain was counted at least ten times. What was amplified from RNA transcripts were TCR beta CDR3 regions. The HTBI primer set served for first-round RT-PCR of the TCR CDR3. TCRdb called the multiplex PCR reads again in MiXCR, with one record for every CDR3 protein. The table lists more than 300,000 distinct CDR3 sequences, 13% of them singletons. The data originate from a study of T cells in Graves' hyperthyroidism and ophthalmopathy. After removal of 3 bases from V and 3 bases from J, the junction contained 5 bases not matched to a gene. The CDR3 is made up of 14 amino acids. The germline CDR1 and CDR2 sequences are SGHAT and FQNNGV. Aged 18 to 65, the patients had hyperthyroidism that was newly diagnosed and had lasted under 2 months.

Sequencing was performed on blood. This receptor was obtained from a woman under 30 with Graves' hyperthyroidism. V is TRBV11-2 and J is TRBJ2-7; 7 nucleotides line up with TRBD1. The CDR3 DNA reads TGTGCCAGCAGCTTTACAGGGGTGTACTACGAGCAGTACTTC. Translated, it gives CASSFTGVYYEQYF. The full variable domain, in which reference TRBV11-2 and TRBJ2-7 provide the parts outside the CDR3, is EAGVAQSPRYKIIEKRQSVAFWCNPISGHATLYWYQQILGQGPKLLIQFQNNGVVDDSQLPKDRFSAERLKGVDSTLKIQPAKLEDSAVYLCASSFTGVYYEQYFGPGTRLTVT.